This T cell receptor beta chain was observed in a study of T cell responses to AZD1222 COVID-19 vaccine. The assay was immunoSEQ multiplex PCR, and TCRdb's table has in-frame clones only and misses some. Of 50,000 to 65,000 clones detected, around nine tenths appear once; the ten largest clones hold about 6%. Study-wide findings and caveats: It should be noted that donors were predominantly white British and more often female, and clonal diversity was possibly underestimated. Reportedly, nearly half the spike-specific TCRs target unmutated variant regions.

Losses at the gene ends were 5 bases for V and 3 bases for J; bases not matched to a gene: 6. Germline CDR1 and CDR2: SGHVS and FQNEAQ. The CDR3 extends over 14 amino acids. Comment on this clone: Its antigen is unknown.

V and J are TRBV7-8 and TRBJ2-7; the match to TRBD1 covers 8 bases. Sequencing was performed on peripheral blood, taken 28 days after the second dose of the MenACWY control vaccine. The receptor comes from an adult who received the MenACWY meningococcal vaccine as a control. The chain's CDR3 is CASSTNRGVYEQYF. The DNA of the CDR3 is TGTGCCAGCAGCACGAACAGGGGGGTCTACGAGCAGTACTTC.